Given below is one T cell receptor (beta chain) in context. The data were taken from a study of radiation and T cells in renal cell carcinoma. The data were produced by immunoSEQ multiplex PCR, yet TCRdb's version contains in-frame clones alone and is incomplete. In the table there are about 16,000 clones, roughly 50% of which are singletons. The treatment: 15 Gy SBRT to primary tumor, nephrectomy 4 weeks later. CDR3 length equals 13 residues. V dropped 4 bases and J dropped 0 bases, with 7 bases sitting between them. CDR1 and CDR2 (germline): MNHNY, SVGAGI (reference sequence). The source is a woman aged 60 to 75 with renal cell carcinoma. This material consisted of tumor tissue, taken from a patient whose treatment included radiotherapy and nephrectomy. This sequence joins TRBV6-6 and TRBJ2-7; D unresolved. Here the CDR3 DNA reads TGTGCCAGCAGTTCCGACAACTCCTACGAGCAGTACTTC. Translating it yields CASSSDNSYEQYF.